This record looks at one T cell receptor beta chain sequence and its context. The length of the CDR3 is 15 residues. The V gene end was trimmed by 7 bases and the J gene end by 3 bases; junction bases not matched to a gene: 9. The germline gives CDR1 LNHDA, CDR2 SQIVND (reference sequence). The data belong to a study of shared clonotypes between healthy human individuals. Each subset's genomic DNA was shared equally among a number of immunoSEQ plates. Profiling relied on immunoSEQ multiplex PCR, and the TCRdb table lists in-frame clones only, not all of them. The table has about 380,000 clones, roughly 96% seen once.

The receptor was derived from a man younger than 45 in good health. The chain combines TRBV19 with TRBJ1-2; 9 nucleotides align to TRBD1. The material sequenced was memory CD8+ T cells sorted from blood. Subset specified: CD45RO+ cells pooled with CCR7-negative TemRA cells. CDR3 nucleotide sequence: TGTGCCAGTAACCCCGACAGGGGGGCGGACTATGGCTACACCTTC. It translates to CASNPDRGADYGYTF.